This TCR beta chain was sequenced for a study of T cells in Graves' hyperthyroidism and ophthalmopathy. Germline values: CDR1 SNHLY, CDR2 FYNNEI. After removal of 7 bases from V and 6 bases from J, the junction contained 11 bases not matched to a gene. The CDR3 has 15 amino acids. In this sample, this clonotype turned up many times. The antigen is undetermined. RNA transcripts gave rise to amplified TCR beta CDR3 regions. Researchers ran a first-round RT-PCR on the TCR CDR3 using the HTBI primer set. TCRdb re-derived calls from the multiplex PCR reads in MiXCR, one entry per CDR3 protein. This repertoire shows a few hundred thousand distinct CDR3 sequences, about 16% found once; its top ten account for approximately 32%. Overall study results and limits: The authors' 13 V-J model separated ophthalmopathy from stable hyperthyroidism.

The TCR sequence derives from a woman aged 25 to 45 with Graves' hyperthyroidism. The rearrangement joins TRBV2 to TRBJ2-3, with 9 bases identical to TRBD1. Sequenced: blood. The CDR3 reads CASKTTGGSRDTQYF. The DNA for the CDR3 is TGTGCCAGCAAAACCACAGGGGGCTCGAGGGATACGCAGTATTTT.